Reported below is one T cell receptor (beta chain). Its antigen is undetermined. This sample is drawn from a study of vaccination and CD4 T cells after COVID-19. Overall study context: It was a median 101 days after diagnosis, with a range of 35 to 161, that post-COVID samples were drawn. Points from the study as a whole: Counts of SARS-CoV-2-reactive clonotypes had a median that went from about 20 to 38, a nonsignificant change. Analysis of convalescent patients found that 304 of 307 vaccine-specific clones were spike mono-reactive.

Sequencing of the DNA from cultured CD4+ T cells was carried out with the Oncomine TCR Beta short-read assay. MiXCR, run by TCRdb on the PCR reads, gives a single entry per CDR3 protein. This table holds approximately 11,000 distinct CDR3 sequences, almost 65% found once. The CDR3 contains 12 residues. The ends were cut back, 5 bases at V and 3 bases at J, with 9 bases in the middle. Germline CDR1 is DFQATT and CDR2 is SNEGSKA (reference sequence). Treatment denoted: roughly nine-day PBMC culture with coronavirus spike peptide pools or control peptides (ViraFEST assay). This rearrangement joins TRBV20-1 to TRBJ2-3; D uncertain. Sequenced here: CD4+ T cells from blood, cultured in vitro, sampled before SARS-CoV-2 vaccination. The origin of this receptor is a human donor who had recovered from COVID-19. CDR3 DNA sequence: TGCAGTGCTGGCGTGTTTACAGATACGCAGTATTTT. Translation: CSAGVFTDTQYF.